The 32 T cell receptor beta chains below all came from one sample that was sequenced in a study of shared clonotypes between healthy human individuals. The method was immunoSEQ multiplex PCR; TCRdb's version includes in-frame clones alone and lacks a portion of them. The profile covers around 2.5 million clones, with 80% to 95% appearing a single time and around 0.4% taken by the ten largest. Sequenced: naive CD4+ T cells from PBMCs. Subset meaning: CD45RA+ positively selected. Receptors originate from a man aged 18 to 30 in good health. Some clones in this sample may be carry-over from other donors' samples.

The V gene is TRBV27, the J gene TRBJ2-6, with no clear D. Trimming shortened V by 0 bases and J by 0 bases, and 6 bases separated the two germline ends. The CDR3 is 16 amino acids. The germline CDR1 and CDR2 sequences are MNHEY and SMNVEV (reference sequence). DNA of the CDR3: TGTGCCAGCAGTTTATCCCCCTCCTCTGGGGCCAACGTCCTGACTTTC. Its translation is CASSLSPSSGANVLTF. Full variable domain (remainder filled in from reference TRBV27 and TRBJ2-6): EAQVTQNPRYLITVTGKKLTVTCSQNMNHEYMSWYRQDPGLGLRQIYYSMNVEVTDKGDVPEGYKVSRKEKRNFPLILESPSPNQTSLYFCASSLSPSSGANVLTFGAGSRLTVL.

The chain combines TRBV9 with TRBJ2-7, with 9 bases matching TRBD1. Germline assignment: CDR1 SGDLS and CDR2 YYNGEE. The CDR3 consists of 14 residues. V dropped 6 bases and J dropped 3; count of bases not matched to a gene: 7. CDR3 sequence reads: CASNPGTGIYEQYF. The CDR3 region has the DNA TGTGCCAGCAACCCGGGGACAGGGATCTACGAGCAGTACTTC.

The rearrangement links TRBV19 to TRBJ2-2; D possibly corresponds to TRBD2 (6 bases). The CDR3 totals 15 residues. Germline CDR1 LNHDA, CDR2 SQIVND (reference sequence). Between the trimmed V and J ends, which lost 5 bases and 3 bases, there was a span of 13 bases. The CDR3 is CASSPQQRDTGELFF. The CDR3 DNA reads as TGTGCCAGTAGTCCCCAGCAGCGGGACACCGGGGAGCTGTTTTTT.

As DNA, the CDR3 is TGTGCCAGCAGCTTAACCCCGCAGGGTAGCAATCAGCCCCAGCATTTT. Translated: CASSLTPQGSNQPQHF. The V and J genes are TRBV7-8 and TRBJ1-5; D perhaps matches TRBD1 (5 bases). Germline CDR1 SGHVS, CDR2 FQNEAQ. The V end was cut by 2 bases, the J end by 0 bases, with 11 bases between. The CDR3 runs 16 residues.

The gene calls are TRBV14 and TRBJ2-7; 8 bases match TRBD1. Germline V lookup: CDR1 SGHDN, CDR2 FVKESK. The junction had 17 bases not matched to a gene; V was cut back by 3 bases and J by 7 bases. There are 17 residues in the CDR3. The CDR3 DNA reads TGTGCCAGCAGCCATCCCTGGGGGACAGGCCCTACTGGGGAGCAGTACTTC. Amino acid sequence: CASSHPWGTGPTGEQYF. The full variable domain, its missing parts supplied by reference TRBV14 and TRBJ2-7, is EAGVTQFPSHSVIEKGQTVTLRCDPISGHDNLYWYRRVMGKEIKFLLHFVKESKQDESGMPNNRFLAERTGGTYSTLKVQPAELEDSGVYFCASSHPWGTGPTGEQYFGPGTRLTVT.

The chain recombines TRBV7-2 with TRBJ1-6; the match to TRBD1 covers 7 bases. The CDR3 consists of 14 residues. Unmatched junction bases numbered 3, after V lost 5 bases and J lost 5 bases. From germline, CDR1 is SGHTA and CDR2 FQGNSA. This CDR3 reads CASSRDRHNSPLHF. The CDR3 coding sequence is TGTGCCAGCAGCCGGGACAGACATAATTCACCCCTCCACTTT.

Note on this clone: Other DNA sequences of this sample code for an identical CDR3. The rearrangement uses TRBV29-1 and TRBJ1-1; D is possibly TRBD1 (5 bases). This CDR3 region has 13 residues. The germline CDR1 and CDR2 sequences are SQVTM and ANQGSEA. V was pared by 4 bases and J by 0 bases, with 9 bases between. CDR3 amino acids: CSVVRQLNTEAFF. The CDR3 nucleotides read TGCAGCGTTGTAAGACAGTTGAACACTGAAGCTTTCTTT.

In DNA, the CDR3 is TGTGCCAGCAGTGCCATCAGGGACACTGAAGCTTTCTTT. It specifies CASSAIRDTEAFF. The chain employs TRBV6-5 and TRBJ1-1, with D possibly matching TRBD1 (5 bases). Germline CDR1 is MNHEY and CDR2 is SVGAGI. Trimming took 5 bases from V and 3 from J, leaving 10 bases between them. The CDR3 length is 13 residues.

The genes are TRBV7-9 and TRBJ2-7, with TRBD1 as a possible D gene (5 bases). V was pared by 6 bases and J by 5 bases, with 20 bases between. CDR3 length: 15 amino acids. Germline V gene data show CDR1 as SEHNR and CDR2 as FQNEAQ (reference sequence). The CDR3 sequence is CASRPTTIQGDEQYF. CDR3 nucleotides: TGTGCCAGCAGACCCACTACCATCCAGGGTGACGAGCAGTACTTC. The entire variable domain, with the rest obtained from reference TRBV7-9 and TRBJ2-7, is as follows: DTGVSQNPRHKITKRGQNVTFRCDPISEHNRLYWYRQTLGQGPEFLTYFQNEAQLEKSRLLSDRFSAERPKGSFSTLEIQRTEQGDSAMYLCASRPTTIQGDEQYFGPGTRLTVT.

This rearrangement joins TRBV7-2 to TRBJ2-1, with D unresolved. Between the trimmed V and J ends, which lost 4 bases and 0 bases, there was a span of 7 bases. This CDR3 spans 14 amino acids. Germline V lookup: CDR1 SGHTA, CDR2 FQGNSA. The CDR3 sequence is CASSSLYSYNEQFF. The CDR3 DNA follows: TGTGCCAGCAGCTCATTATACTCCTACAATGAGCAGTTCTTC.

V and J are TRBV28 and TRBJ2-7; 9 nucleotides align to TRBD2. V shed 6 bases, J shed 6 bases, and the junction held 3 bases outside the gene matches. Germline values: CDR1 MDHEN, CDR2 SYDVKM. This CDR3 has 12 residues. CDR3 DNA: TGTGCCAGCAGCATAGCGGGAGCCGAGCAGTACTTC. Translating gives CASSIAGAEQYF.

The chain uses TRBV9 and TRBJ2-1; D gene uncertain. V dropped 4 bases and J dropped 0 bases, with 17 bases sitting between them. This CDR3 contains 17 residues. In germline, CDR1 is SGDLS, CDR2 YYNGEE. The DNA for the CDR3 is TGTGCCAGCAGCTCCAATCTAAAACTATCCTCCTACAATGAGCAGTTCTTC. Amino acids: CASSSNLKLSSYNEQFF.

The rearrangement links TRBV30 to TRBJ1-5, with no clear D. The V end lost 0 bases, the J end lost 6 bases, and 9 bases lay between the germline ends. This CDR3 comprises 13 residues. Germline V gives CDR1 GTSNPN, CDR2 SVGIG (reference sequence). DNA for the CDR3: TGTGCCTGGAGTGTTTCTCCCAGTCAGCCCCAGCATTTT. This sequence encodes CAWSVSPSQPQHF.

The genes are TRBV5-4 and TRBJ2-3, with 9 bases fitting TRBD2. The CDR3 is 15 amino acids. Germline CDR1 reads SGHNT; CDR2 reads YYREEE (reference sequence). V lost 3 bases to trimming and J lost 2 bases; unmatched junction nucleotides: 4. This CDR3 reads CASSWSGGLTDTQYF. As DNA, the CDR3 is TGTGCCAGCAGCTGGAGCGGGGGGCTCACAGATACGCAGTATTTT.

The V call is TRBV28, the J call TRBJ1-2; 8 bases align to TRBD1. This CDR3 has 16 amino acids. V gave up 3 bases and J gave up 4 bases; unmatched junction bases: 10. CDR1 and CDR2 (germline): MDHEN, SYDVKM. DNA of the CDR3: TGTGCCAGCAGTTTGCTAACAGGGGGAACTGGCTATGGCTACACCTTC. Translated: CASSLLTGGTGYGYTF.

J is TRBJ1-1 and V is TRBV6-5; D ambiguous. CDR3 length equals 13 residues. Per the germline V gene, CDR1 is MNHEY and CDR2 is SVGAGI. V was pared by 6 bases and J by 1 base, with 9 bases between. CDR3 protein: CASREQTNTEAFF. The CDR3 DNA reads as TGTGCCAGCAGGGAACAGACGAACACTGAAGCTTTCTTT.

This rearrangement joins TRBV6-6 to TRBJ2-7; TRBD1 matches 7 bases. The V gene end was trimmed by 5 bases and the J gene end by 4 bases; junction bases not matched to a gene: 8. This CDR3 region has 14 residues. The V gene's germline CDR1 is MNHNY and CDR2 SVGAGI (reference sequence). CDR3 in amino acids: CASSRQTGLYEQYF. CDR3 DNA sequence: TGTGCCAGCAGTAGACAGACAGGGTTGTACGAGCAGTACTTC.

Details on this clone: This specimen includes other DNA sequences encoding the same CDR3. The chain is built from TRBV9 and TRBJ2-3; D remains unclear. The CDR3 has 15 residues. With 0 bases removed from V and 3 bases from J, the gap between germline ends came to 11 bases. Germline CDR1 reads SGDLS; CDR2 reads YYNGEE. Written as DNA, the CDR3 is TGTGCCAGCAGCGTAGTAGGCGGTGGGACAGATACGCAGTATTTT. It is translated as CASSVVGGGTDTQYF.

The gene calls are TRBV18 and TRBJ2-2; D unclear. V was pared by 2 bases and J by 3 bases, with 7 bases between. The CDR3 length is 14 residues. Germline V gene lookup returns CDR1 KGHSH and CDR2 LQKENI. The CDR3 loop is CASSPVSHTGELFF. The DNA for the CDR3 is TGTGCCAGCTCACCAGTCTCGCACACCGGGGAGCTGTTTTTT. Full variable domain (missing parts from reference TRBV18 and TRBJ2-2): NAGVMQNPRHLVRRRGQEARLRCSPMKGHSHVYWYRQLPEEGLKFMVYLQKENIIDESGMPKERFSAEFPKEGPSILRIQQVVRGDSAAYFCASSPVSHTGELFFGEGSRLTVL.

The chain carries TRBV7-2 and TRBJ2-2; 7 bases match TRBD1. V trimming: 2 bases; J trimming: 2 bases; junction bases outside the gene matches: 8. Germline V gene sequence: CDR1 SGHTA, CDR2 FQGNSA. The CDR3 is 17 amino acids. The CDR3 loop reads CASSLMRRDRNTGELFF. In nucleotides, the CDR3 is TGTGCCAGCAGCTTAATGAGACGGGACAGAAACACCGGGGAGCTGTTTTTT.

In nucleotides, the CDR3 is TGTGCCAGCAGCCTAGCGCCCGGGGAGCTGTTTTTT. Translated: CASSLAPGELFF. The chain combines TRBV6-5 with TRBJ2-2; weak D call: TRBD2 (6 bases). V lost 6 bases and J lost 6, with 8 bases in between. The length of the CDR3 is 12 residues. Looked up from germline, CDR1 is MNHEY and CDR2 is SVGAGI.

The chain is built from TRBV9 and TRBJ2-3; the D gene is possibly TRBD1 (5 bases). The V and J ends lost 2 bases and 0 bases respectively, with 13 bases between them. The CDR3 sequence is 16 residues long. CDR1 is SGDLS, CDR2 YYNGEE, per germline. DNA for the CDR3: TGTGCCAGCAGCGTTAGGGGCAGCTCTAGCACAGATACGCAGTATTTT. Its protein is CASSVRGSSSTDTQYF.

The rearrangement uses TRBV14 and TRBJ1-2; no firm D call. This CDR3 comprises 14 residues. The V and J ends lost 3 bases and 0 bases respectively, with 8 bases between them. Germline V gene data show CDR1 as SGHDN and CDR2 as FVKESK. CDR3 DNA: TGTGCCAGCAGCCAGACACGCCCTAACTATGGCTACACCTTC. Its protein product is CASSQTRPNYGYTF.

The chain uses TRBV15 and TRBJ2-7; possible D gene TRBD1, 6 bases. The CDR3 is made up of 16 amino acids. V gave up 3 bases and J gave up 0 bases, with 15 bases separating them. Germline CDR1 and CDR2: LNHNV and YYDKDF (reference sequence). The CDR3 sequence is CATSRDPGRGSYEQYF. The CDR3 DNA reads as TGTGCCACCAGCAGGGACCCGGGCAGGGGCTCCTACGAGCAGTACTTC.

The CDR3 sequence: CASTPWTSGSSSYEQYF. Written as DNA, the CDR3 is TGTGCCAGCACCCCCTGGACTAGCGGTTCTAGCTCCTACGAGCAGTACTTC. This chain connects TRBV28 to TRBJ2-7; TRBD2 aligns across 10 bases. The germline CDR1 and CDR2 sequences are MDHEN and SYDVKM. Trimming at V came to 7 bases and at J to 0 bases, leaving 12 bases not matched to a gene. The CDR3 extends over 17 amino acids. Variable domain in full (rest from reference TRBV28 and TRBJ2-7): DVKVTQSSRYLVKRTGEKVFLECVQDMDHENMFWYRQDPGLGLRLIYFSYDVKMKEKGDIPEGYSVSREKKERFSLILESASTNQTSMYLCASTPWTSGSSSYEQYFGPGTRLTVT.

DNA for the CDR3: TGTGCCAGCAGCGTCCGACTAGCGGGAGTGGAGGAGCAGTACTTC. Its protein is CASSVRLAGVEEQYF. This chain joins TRBV7-3 and TRBJ2-7; TRBD2 matches at 12 bases. This CDR3 contains 15 residues. J was trimmed by 7 bases and V by 5 bases; bases with no gene match: 9. The germline V gene encodes CDR1 SGHTA and CDR2 FQGTGA.

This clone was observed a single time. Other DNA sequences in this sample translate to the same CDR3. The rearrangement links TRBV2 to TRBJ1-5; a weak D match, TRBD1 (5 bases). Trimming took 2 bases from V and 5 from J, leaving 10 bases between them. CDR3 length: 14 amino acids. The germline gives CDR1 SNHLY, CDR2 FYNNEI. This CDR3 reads CASSERTGDQPQHF. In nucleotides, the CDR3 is TGTGCCAGCAGTGAACGCACAGGAGATCAGCCCCAGCATTTT. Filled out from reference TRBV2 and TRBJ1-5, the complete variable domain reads EPEVTQTPSHQVTQMGQEVILRCVPISNHLYFYWYRQILGQKVEFLVSFYNNEISEKSEIFDDQFSVERPDGSNFTLKIRSTKLEDSAMYFCASSERTGDQPQHFGDGTRLSIL.

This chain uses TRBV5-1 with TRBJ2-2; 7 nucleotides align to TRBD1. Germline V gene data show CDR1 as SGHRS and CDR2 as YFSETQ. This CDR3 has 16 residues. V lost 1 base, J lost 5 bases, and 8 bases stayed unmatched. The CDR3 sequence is CASSLQSDRVTGELFF. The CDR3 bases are TGCGCCAGCAGCTTGCAATCCGACAGGGTAACCGGGGAGCTGTTTTTT.

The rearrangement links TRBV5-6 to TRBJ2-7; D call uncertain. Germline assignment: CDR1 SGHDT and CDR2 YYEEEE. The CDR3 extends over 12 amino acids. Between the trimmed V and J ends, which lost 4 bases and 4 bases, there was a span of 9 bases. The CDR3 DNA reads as TGTGCCAGCAGCCCTCTGGGTTACGAGCAGTACTTC. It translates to CASSPLGYEQYF.

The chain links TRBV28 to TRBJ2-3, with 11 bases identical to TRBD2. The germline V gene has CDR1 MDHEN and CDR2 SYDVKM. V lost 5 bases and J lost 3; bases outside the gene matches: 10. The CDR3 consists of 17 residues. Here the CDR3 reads CASSPHPGLADTDTQYF. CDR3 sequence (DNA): TGTGCCAGCAGTCCTCATCCGGGACTAGCGGATACAGATACGCAGTATTTT.

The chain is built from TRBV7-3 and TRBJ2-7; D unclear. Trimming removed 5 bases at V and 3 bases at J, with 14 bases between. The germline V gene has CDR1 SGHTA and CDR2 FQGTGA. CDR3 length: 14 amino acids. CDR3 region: CASSRTGYSYEQYF. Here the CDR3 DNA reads TGTGCCAGCAGCCGCACCGGATACAGCTACGAGCAGTACTTC.

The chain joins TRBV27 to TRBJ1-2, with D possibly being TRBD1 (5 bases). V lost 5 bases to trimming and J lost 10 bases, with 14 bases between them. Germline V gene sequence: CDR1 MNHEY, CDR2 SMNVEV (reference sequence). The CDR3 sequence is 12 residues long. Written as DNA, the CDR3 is TGTGCCAGCAGTCGGGGCATAGGAGACTACACCTTC. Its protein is CASSRGIGDYTF.